Listed here are 27 T cell receptor beta chains from one sample, sequenced in a study of shared T cell receptors in the human thymus. The table came from immunoSEQ multiplex PCR; TCRdb's copy has only in-frame clones and leaves some out. Of roughly 660,000 clones in the sample, roughly 90% were seen once. The same sample was also used in a study of human thymus T cells.

Source material: thymocytes. The receptor set was obtained from a boy less than two years old with a congenital heart defect.

This chain's CDR3 is CASSIIDRVNTEAFF. The CDR3 DNA sequence: TGTGCCAGTAGTATAATAGACAGGGTGAACACTGAAGCTTTCTTT. This sequence joins TRBV19 and TRBJ1-1; 7 bases match TRBD1. Germline-derived CDR1 and CDR2 are LNHDA and SQIVND (reference sequence). The V and J ends lost 2 bases and 0 bases, in that order; junction bases with no gene match: 3. The CDR3 is 15 residues long.

The V gene is TRBV29-1, the J gene TRBJ2-2, with a weak D call TRBD2 (6 bases). This CDR3 has 15 residues. CDR1 and CDR2 from the germline V gene are SQVTM and ANQGSEA. The V end lost 4 bases, the J end lost 3 bases, and 15 bases lay between the germline ends. The CDR3: CSVGGPPGDTGELFF. The CDR3 coding sequence is TGCAGCGTTGGGGGTCCCCCGGGGGACACCGGGGAGCTGTTTTTT.

V gene TRBV27 combines with J gene TRBJ2-3; D is uncertain. This CDR3 has 15 amino acids. CDR1 MNHEY and CDR2 SMNVEV come from the germline V gene (reference sequence). V was cut by 3 bases and J by 4 bases, with 14 bases left in between. The CDR3 DNA reads as TGTGCCAGCAGTTTTGGAGATGGCACGGCAGATACGCAGTATTTT. It translates to CASSFGDGTADTQYF.

A remark on this clone: The same CDR3 is also encoded by other DNA sequences in this sample. This chain uses TRBV12-5 with TRBJ2-2; the D is unclear. The V gene lost 1 base and the J gene lost 1 base, with 4 bases spanning the gap. This CDR3 spans 14 amino acids. Germline lookup yields CDR1 LGHNT and CDR2 FRNRAP. The CDR3 is CASGLGQNTGELFF. The CDR3 coding sequence is TGTGCTAGTGGTTTGGGACAGAACACCGGGGAGCTGTTTTTT.

The chain joins TRBV4-2 to TRBJ2-5; no reliable D call. CDR1 and CDR2 (germline): LGHNA, YNFKEQ. The CDR3 is 14 residues long. Trimming cost V 4 bases and J 5 bases, with 14 bases left between them. The CDR3 nucleotides read TGTGCCAGCAGCCGAGGAGTGCCTTCGGAGACCCAGTACTTC. This sequence encodes CASSRGVPSETQYF.

The J gene is TRBJ2-5, the V gene TRBV12-5; possible D gene TRBD1, 6 bases. Germline V gives CDR1 LGHNT, CDR2 FRNRAP. V was pared by 7 bases and J by 6 bases, with 27 bases between. The CDR3 is 17 residues long. The CDR3 loop is CASASGTREKRGQTQYF. CDR3 in DNA: TGTGCTAGTGCATCCGGGACAAGGGAAAAGCGCGGGCAGACCCAGTACTTC.

The gene calls are TRBV7-9 and TRBJ2-6, with 10 nucleotides matching TRBD1. Germline CDR1 reads SEHNR; CDR2 reads FQNEAQ (reference sequence). V was clipped by 4 bases and J by 1 base; unmatched bases: 7. This CDR3 comprises 18 residues. The CDR3 loop reads CASSCNRTGGSGANVLTF. Here the CDR3 DNA reads TGTGCCAGCAGCTGCAACCGGACAGGGGGATCTGGGGCCAACGTCCTGACTTTC.

The J gene is TRBJ2-7, the V gene TRBV27, with D possibly matching TRBD2 (8 bases). V gave up 4 bases and J gave up 3 bases, with 25 bases separating them. The CDR3 covers 18 residues. Germline V CDR1 and CDR2: MNHEY, SMNVEV (reference sequence). The CDR3 nucleotides are TGTGCCAGCAGTTCACAAAACAGGGGCGGGAGGATGAACTACGAGCAGTACTTC. Its protein product is CASSSQNRGGRMNYEQYF.

The chain carries TRBV6-5 and TRBJ2-5, with a weak D call TRBD1 (7 bases). V lost 6 bases to trimming and J lost 3 bases, with 14 bases between them. CDR1 is MNHEY and CDR2 is SVGAGI in the germline V gene. This CDR3 is built from 14 residues. CDR3 in amino acids: CASRITGEEETQYF. The CDR3 DNA reads TGTGCCAGCAGGATAACAGGGGAGGAAGAGACCCAGTACTTC.

The J gene is TRBJ2-5, the V gene TRBV25-1; TRBD1 is a possible D gene (8 bases). Per the germline V gene, CDR1 is MGHDK and CDR2 is SYGVNS. The CDR3 totals 13 residues. In DNA form, the CDR3 reads TGTGGGACTAGGACAGGGTTTCGGGAGACCCAGTACTTC. Translating it yields CGTRTGFRETQYF.

V gene TRBV5-1 combines with J gene TRBJ2-3; tentative D call: TRBD1 (6 bases). The V and J ends lost 7 bases and 4 bases respectively, with 10 bases between them. The CDR3 extends over 12 amino acids. CDR1 and CDR2 from the germline V gene are SGHRS and YFSETQ. The CDR3 loop reads CASQQGADTQYF. CDR3 DNA: TGCGCCAGCCAACAGGGCGCAGATACGCAGTATTTT.

The V gene is TRBV2, the J gene TRBJ2-5; 9 positions agree with TRBD2. The CDR3 has 16 residues. V lost 1 base and J lost 5; bases outside the gene matches: 8. Germline assignment: CDR1 SNHLY and CDR2 FYNNEI. The CDR3 sequence: CASSEDRPSGMETQYF. CDR3 in DNA: TGTGCCAGCAGTGAAGATCGCCCTAGCGGGATGGAGACCCAGTACTTC. The complete variable domain, with remaining parts taken from reference TRBV2 and TRBJ2-5, reads EPEVTQTPSHQVTQMGQEVILRCVPISNHLYFYWYRQILGQKVEFLVSFYNNEISEKSEIFDDQFSVERPDGSNFTLKIRSTKLEDSAMYFCASSEDRPSGMETQYFGPGTRLLVL.

Only one count was recorded for this clone. Written as DNA, the CDR3 is TGTGCCAGCAGCTCGAGGCCTAGCGGGAGTGGAGAGACCCAGTACTTC. It codes for CASSSRPSGSGETQYF. The chain joins TRBV11-2 to TRBJ2-5, with 10 bases that match TRBD2. V lost 4 bases to trimming and J lost 4 bases; unmatched junction nucleotides: 9. CDR3 length: 16 residues. Germline CDR1 and CDR2: SGHAT and FQNNGV.

CDR3 region: CASSRGGDTEAFF. CDR3 DNA: TGTGCCAGCAGCCGGGGGGGGGACACTGAAGCTTTCTTT. The V and J genes are TRBV7-3 and TRBJ1-1; D might be TRBD1 (5 bases). The CDR3 covers 13 residues. With 5 bases removed from V and 3 bases from J, the gap between germline ends came to 10 bases. The germline V gene has CDR1 SGHTA and CDR2 FQGTGA. Looking up the rest from reference TRBV7-3 and TRBJ1-1 gives the full variable domain: GAGVSQTPSNKVTEKGKYVELRCDPISGHTALYWYRQSLGQGPEFLIYFQGTGAADDSGLPNDRFFAVRPEGSVSTLKIQRTERGDSAVYLCASSRGGDTEAFFGQGTRLTVV.

This clone was counted between two and nine times. The chain links TRBV28 to TRBJ2-4; D gene unclear. Germline loops: CDR1 MDHEN, CDR2 SYDVKM. Deletions cut 2 bases from V and 0 bases from J, with 11 bases between. The CDR3 sequence is 16 residues long. The CDR3 loop reads CASSLVAGLAKNIQYF. Here the CDR3 DNA reads TGTGCCAGCAGTTTAGTGGCAGGTCTAGCCAAAAACATTCAGTACTTC.

V and J are TRBV27 and TRBJ1-1, with D unclear. Germline CDR1 is MNHEY and CDR2 is SMNVEV (reference sequence). The V end lost 4 bases, the J end lost 1 base, and 10 bases lay between the germline ends. This CDR3 has 14 amino acids. The CDR3 reads CASSSPKRNTEAFF. DNA for the CDR3: TGTGCCAGCAGTTCCCCGAAGCGGAACACTGAAGCTTTCTTT.

This clone was picked up one time. The chain uses TRBV4-3 and TRBJ2-4, with 8 bases matching TRBD1. The germline gives CDR1 LGHNA, CDR2 YSLEER. The CDR3 has 16 amino acids. V lost 0 bases, J lost 15 bases, and 16 bases stayed unmatched. In DNA, the CDR3 is TGCGCCAGCAGCCAAGATCTTCCGGACAGGGACCTCTATAGGTACTTC. Translated, it gives CASSQDLPDRDLYRYF.

The V gene is TRBV5-4, the J gene TRBJ2-1; 8 bases are shared with TRBD1. There are 16 residues in the CDR3. The V gene end was trimmed by 4 bases and the J gene end by 1 base; junction bases not matched to a gene: 7. In germline, CDR1 is SGHNT, CDR2 YYREEE (reference sequence). For the CDR3, the DNA is TGTGCCAGCAGCGTACCCGGGACAGGTTCCTACAATGAGCAGTTCTTC. Its protein product is CASSVPGTGSYNEQFF.

The chain couples TRBV7-2 to TRBJ2-2, with a weak D call TRBD1 (5 bases). V lost 4 bases and J 4 bases, leaving 13 bases between the germline ends. The CDR3 extends over 15 amino acids. Per the germline V gene, CDR1 is SGHTA and CDR2 is FQGNSA. The CDR3 sequence is CASSSARQGTGELFF. CDR3 DNA: TGTGCCAGCAGCTCCGCTCGGCAGGGCACCGGGGAGCTGTTTTTT.

The CDR3 reads CASSTVNRGPTNEKLFF. The CDR3 nucleotides read TGTGCCAGCAGCACAGTAAACAGGGGACCAACTAATGAAAAACTGTTTTTT. The J gene is TRBJ1-4, the V gene TRBV21-1; TRBD1 reflects the table's D call only, with no check against the DNA. TRBV21-1 has pseudogene status. This CDR3 spans 17 amino acids.

The V gene is TRBV16, the J gene TRBJ2-5, with 8 bases matching TRBD2. V lost 4 bases, J lost 2 bases, and 15 bases stayed unmatched. From germline, CDR1 is KGHSY and CDR2 FQNENV. The CDR3 loop spans 18 amino acids. CDR3 in amino acids: CASSPPWGSGTCQETQYF. CDR3 DNA: TGTGCCAGCAGCCCCCCATGGGGTAGCGGGACCTGTCAAGAGACCCAGTACTTC.

The table lists this clone with a count of one. The chain links TRBV12-5 to TRBJ2-5; D might be TRBD1 (5 bases). The germline CDR1 and CDR2 sequences are LGHNT and FRNRAP. The CDR3 covers 16 residues. Trimming stripped 3 bases from V and 5 bases from J, with 19 bases between. Written as DNA, the CDR3 is TGTGCTAGTGGTTTTGGCAGGGTGGCGGTATCCGAGACCCAGTACTTC. Translation: CASGFGRVAVSETQYF. Filled out from reference TRBV12-5 and TRBJ2-5, the complete variable domain reads DARVTQTPRHKVTEMGQEVTMRCQPILGHNTVFWYRQTMMQGLELLAYFRNRAPLDDSGMPKDRFSAEMPDATLATLKIQPSEPRDSAVYFCASGFGRVAVSETQYFGPGTRLLVL.

The V call is TRBV4-3, the J call TRBJ1-2, with 9 bases matching TRBD1. V lost 2 bases, J lost 5 bases, and 9 bases stayed unmatched. This CDR3 is built from 16 residues. Looked up from germline, CDR1 is LGHNA and CDR2 is YSLEER. CDR3 DNA: TGCGCCAGCAGCCAACGGACAACAGGGACAGGGTATGGCTACACCTTC. Encoded protein: CASSQRTTGTGYGYTF.

This chain connects TRBV27 to TRBJ2-3; perhaps TRBD1 as D (5 bases). Germline V gene sequence: CDR1 MNHEY, CDR2 SMNVEV (reference sequence). V lost 5 bases and J 6 bases, leaving 12 bases between the germline ends. The CDR3 loop spans 13 amino acids. This CDR3 reads CASSPGFLDTQYF. Written as DNA, the CDR3 is TGTGCCAGCAGTCCAGGGTTCCTGGATACGCAGTATTTT.

In DNA, the CDR3 is TGCGCCAGCAGCCAACCATTTCCGGGACTAGCGGGACAAGAGACCCAGTACTTC. Protein: CASSQPFPGLAGQETQYF. The chain recombines TRBV4-1 with TRBJ2-5, with 13 bases fitting TRBD2. The CDR3 runs to 18 residues. Germline values: CDR1 MGHRA, CDR2 YSYEKL. V shed 2 bases, J shed 2 bases, and the junction held 8 bases outside the gene matches.

The V gene is TRBV6-5, the J gene TRBJ2-3; tentatively, D is TRBD2 (5 bases). Between the trimmed V and J ends, which lost 6 bases and 3 bases, there was a span of 10 bases. The CDR3 spans 13 residues. Germline-derived CDR1 and CDR2 are MNHEY and SVGAGI. In DNA form, the CDR3 reads TGTGCCAGCAGCCACAGAGGGACAGATACGCAGTATTTT. It encodes CASSHRGTDTQYF.

The chain recombines TRBV5-1 with TRBJ1-2; perhaps TRBD1 as D (5 bases). Trimming took off 7 bases at V and 4 bases at J, with 17 bases between the two ends. The CDR3 extends over 14 amino acids. CDR1 is SGHRS, CDR2 YFSETQ, per germline. The CDR3 coding sequence is TGCGCCAGCGGAAAGGGGCGCGTGAGCTATGGCTACACCTTC. This codes for CASGKGRVSYGYTF.